One sample yielded the 30 T cell receptor beta chains listed below, sequenced in a study of cytomegalovirus exposure and HLA in healthy donors (dated by TCRdb to 2016 to 2017). The receptor library was made with the immunoSEQ multiplex PCR assay. The multiplex PCR relied on a mix of 60 forward primers for TCR Vbeta segments and 13 reverse primers for TCR Jbeta segments. TCRdb's version of the immuneACCESS table is confined to in-frame rearrangements and falls short of the full clone set. An unresolved V gene accounts for under half of the shortfall where checked; the remainder is of unknown origin. This sample holds over 140,000 clones; around 82% were observed only once. The ten largest make up less than 3% of the sample. Sequenced input: PBMCs. All receptors come from a man aged 45 to 65 in good health and CMV-seronegative.

The chain is built from TRBV19 and TRBJ1-1, with a tentative D call TRBD1 (5 bases). Germline CDR1 is LNHDA and CDR2 is SQIVND (reference sequence). The V gene lost 7 bases and the J gene lost 4 bases, with 10 bases spanning the gap. This CDR3 is built from 12 residues. The CDR3 is CASMGGITEAFF. The CDR3 DNA reads TGTGCCAGTATGGGGGGGATCACTGAAGCTTTCTTT.

This chain links TRBV6-4 with TRBJ2-2; D remains ambiguous. Trimming took off 4 bases at V and 0 bases at J, with 9 bases between the two ends. This CDR3 is 15 amino acids long. Germline CDR1 MRHNA, CDR2 SNTAGT. CDR3 protein: CASSAGATNTGELFF. The CDR3 coding sequence is TGTGCCAGCAGTGCCGGAGCTACGAACACCGGGGAGCTGTTTTTT.

For the CDR3, the DNA is TGTGCCAGCAGTGAACAGAGCAGGGGCAATGAAAAACTGTTTTTT. This gives the protein CASSEQSRGNEKLFF. The V and J genes are TRBV2 and TRBJ1-4; a weak D match, TRBD1 (6 bases). The CDR3 contains 15 residues. V lost 2 bases to trimming and J lost 5 bases, with 12 bases between them. Germline V gene sequence: CDR1 SNHLY, CDR2 FYNNEI. Full variable domain (remainder filled in from reference TRBV2 and TRBJ1-4): EPEVTQTPSHQVTQMGQEVILRCVPISNHLYFYWYRQILGQKVEFLVSFYNNEISEKSEIFDDQFSVERPDGSNFTLKIRSTKLEDSAMYFCASSEQSRGNEKLFFGSGTQLSVL.

The CDR3 DNA reads as TGTGCCAGCAGCTTGGACAGCAACTATGGCTACACCTTC. This gives the protein CASSLDSNYGYTF. This chain connects TRBV5-4 to TRBJ1-2; D is unresolved. CDR3 length: 13 residues. V was cut by 0 bases and J by 2 bases, with 5 bases left in between. Germline-derived CDR1 and CDR2 are SGHNT and YYREEE (reference sequence).

This rearrangement joins TRBV7-2 to TRBJ1-2; maybe TRBD1 (6 bases). The CDR3 runs to 15 residues. V dropped 5 bases and J dropped 7 bases, with 20 bases sitting between them. Germline loops: CDR1 SGHTA, CDR2 FQGNSA. CDR3 sequence reads: CASSPAGTQVGGYTF. The CDR3 bases are TGTGCCAGCAGCCCTGCCGGGACACAAGTAGGTGGCTACACCTTC.

This chain connects TRBV30 to TRBJ2-7, with D maybe TRBD2 (6 bases). The CDR3 length is 12 residues. Between the trimmed V and J ends, which lost 1 base and 6 bases, there was a span of 10 bases. Germline V gene sequence: CDR1 GTSNPN, CDR2 SVGIG (reference sequence). CDR3 region: CAWSGGLGEQYF. The CDR3 nucleotides read TGTGCCTGGAGTGGGGGACTTGGCGAGCAGTACTTC. Using reference TRBV30 and TRBJ2-7 for the parts outside the CDR3, the full variable domain is SQTIHQWPATLVQPVGSPLSLECTVEGTSNPNLYWYRQAAGRGLQLLFYSVGIGQISSEVPQNLSASRPQDRQFILSSKKLLLSDSGFYLCAWSGGLGEQYFGPGTRLTVT.

The genes are TRBV14 and TRBJ1-6; possible D gene TRBD1, 5 bases. This CDR3 has 13 amino acids. Deletions cut 2 bases from V and 12 bases from J, with 11 bases between. Germline V gives CDR1 SGHDN, CDR2 FVKESK. Here the CDR3 reads CASSQLDGGPLHF. CDR3 in DNA: TGTGCCAGCAGCCAACTGGACGGGGGACCCCTCCACTTT.

The chain is built from TRBV12-5 and TRBJ1-1; 7 bases fit TRBD1. The J segment lost 5 bases and the V segment lost 3 bases, leaving 6 bases of the junction unmatched. The length of the CDR3 is 14 residues. From germline, CDR1 is LGHNT and CDR2 FRNRAP. CDR3 in amino acids: CASGLEGALTEAFF. The CDR3 nucleotides read TGTGCTAGTGGTTTAGAGGGGGCGTTAACTGAAGCTTTCTTT.

The rearrangement uses TRBV5-1 and TRBJ2-1; 8 nucleotides match TRBD2. The CDR3 length is 15 residues. The V and J ends lost 4 bases and 6 bases, in that order; junction bases with no gene match: 9. Per germline, CDR1 SGHRS and CDR2 YFSETQ. The CDR3 loop is CASSPRGGLGNEQFF. DNA of the CDR3: TGCGCCAGCAGCCCCCGGGGGGGCCTAGGCAATGAGCAGTTCTTC.

The gene calls are TRBV10-2 and TRBJ2-3; no clear D gene. This CDR3 spans 14 amino acids. The V end was cut by 4 bases, the J end by 6 bases, with 14 bases between. Germline-derived CDR1 and CDR2 are WSHSY and SAAADI. In DNA, the CDR3 is TGCGCCAGCAGTGCCTCAACTGCCGTGGATACGCAGTATTTT. It is translated as CASSASTAVDTQYF.

The genes are TRBV4-1 and TRBJ1-1; D is possibly TRBD1 (5 bases). This CDR3 spans 19 amino acids. Trimming left V 0 bases short and J 1 base short, with 21 bases between. CDR1 is MGHRA and CDR2 is YSYEKL in the germline V gene. CDR3 DNA: TGCGCCAGCAGCCAAGATATGGAAGCTGGGGGGTCTGGGAACACTGAAGCTTTCTTT. Amino acids: CASSQDMEAGGSGNTEAFF.

The V and J genes are TRBV6-1 and TRBJ2-7, with 7 positions matching TRBD1. The J segment lost 0 bases and the V segment lost 4 bases, leaving 18 bases of the junction unmatched. Germline CDR1 MNHNS, CDR2 SASEGT. This CDR3 has 19 residues. CDR3 nucleotide sequence: TGTGCCAGCAGTGTCCTTCTTCCACAGGGGCACTCGAGCTCCTACGAGCAGTACTTC. Encoded protein: CASSVLLPQGHSSSYEQYF.

This chain uses TRBV4-1 with TRBJ1-5; maybe TRBD1 (6 bases). V was trimmed by 0 bases and J by 5 bases, leaving 14 bases between them. Germline V lookup: CDR1 MGHRA, CDR2 YSYEKL. There are 16 residues in the CDR3. CDR3 nucleotide sequence: TGCGCCAGCAGCCAAGAATGGTTAGCAGGGGATCAGCCCCAGCATTTT. This translates into CASSQEWLAGDQPQHF.

Comments on this clone: Other DNA sequences in the sample encode the same CDR3. This chain connects TRBV19 to TRBJ1-1, with D uncertain. The germline V gene has CDR1 LNHDA and CDR2 SQIVND (reference sequence). This CDR3 is built from 14 residues. The ends were cut back, 3 bases at V and 1 base at J, with 9 bases in the middle. The CDR3 here is CASSIEAGNTEAFF. In DNA form, the CDR3 reads TGTGCCAGTAGTATTGAGGCGGGGAACACTGAAGCTTTCTTT.

This clone was counted once. The DNA of the CDR3 is TGTGCCAGTAGTCCCGAACGACAGGGAAGGACCGGGGAGCTGTTTTTT. Amino acids: CASSPERQGRTGELFF. The V call is TRBV19, the J call TRBJ2-2; 7 bases map to TRBD1. The trim removed 5 bases at V and 5 bases at J, leaving 11 bases unmatched. The germline CDR1 and CDR2 sequences are LNHDA and SQIVND (reference sequence). This CDR3 region has 16 residues.

V usage is TRBV7-9 and J usage is TRBJ2-5, with TRBD2 identical over 8 bases. CDR1 and CDR2 (germline): SEHNR, FQNEAQ (reference sequence). The CDR3 contains 16 residues. After removal of 4 bases from V and 3 bases from J, the junction contained 10 bases not matched to a gene. The CDR3 nucleotides read TGTGCCAGCAGCTCACGTTTAAGTAGCGGGGAAGAGACCCAGTACTTC. Amino acids: CASSSRLSSGEETQYF.

The rearrangement joins TRBV9 to TRBJ1-5; 9 bases fit TRBD1. In germline, CDR1 is SGDLS, CDR2 YYNGEE. Trimming removed 9 bases from V and 2 bases from J; junction bases left unmatched: 30. The CDR3 runs to 22 residues. The CDR3 here is CAKTNRGPGRSDPANRNQPQHF. In DNA, the CDR3 is TGTGCCAAAACGAACAGGGGGCCAGGTAGGTCGGATCCTGCCAACCGCAATCAGCCCCAGCATTTT. The complete variable domain, with remaining parts taken from reference TRBV9 and TRBJ1-5, reads DSGVTQTPKHLITATGQRVTLRCSPRSGDLSVYWYQQSLDQGLQFLIQYYNGEERAKGNILERFSAQQFPDLHSELNLSSLELGDSALYFCAKTNRGPGRSDPANRNQPQHFGDGTRLSIL.

The chain links TRBV5-1 to TRBJ1-2; D gene ambiguous. The germline CDR1 and CDR2 sequences are SGHRS and YFSETQ. Trimming left V 0 bases short and J 8 bases short, with 17 bases between. This CDR3 is built from 15 residues. The CDR3 bases are TGCGCCAGCAGCTTGGTGGCCACCTCCGGGGAAGGCTACACCTTC. Its protein is CASSLVATSGEGYTF.

The chain couples TRBV29-1 to TRBJ1-1; weak D call: TRBD1 (5 bases). Between the trimmed V and J ends, which lost 7 bases and 1 base, there was a span of 10 bases. Germline CDR1 and CDR2: SQVTM and ANQGSEA. CDR3 length: 12 residues. The CDR3 coding sequence is TGCAGCGGGGGGGTCCCGAACACTGAAGCTTTCTTT. Its translation: CSGGVPNTEAFF.

The chain couples TRBV28 to TRBJ2-3; D not certain. The germline V and J ends were trimmed by 4 bases and 11 bases, with 13 bases remaining between them. CDR1 MDHEN and CDR2 SYDVKM come from the germline V gene. The CDR3 is made up of 12 amino acids. For the CDR3, the DNA is TGTGCCAGCAGTTCCAGAAGCGTGCTGCAGTATTTT. Protein: CASSSRSVLQYF.

The J gene is TRBJ2-1, the V gene TRBV2; 12 nucleotides line up with TRBD2. The CDR3 sequence is 17 residues long. Germline CDR1 is SNHLY and CDR2 is FYNNEI. V gave up 3 bases and J gave up 5 bases; unmatched junction bases: 8. CDR3 coding DNA: TGTGCCAGCAGTGATCCCACTAGCGGGGGGCGGGACAATGAGCAGTTCTTC. This sequence encodes CASSDPTSGGRDNEQFF.

This chain links TRBV9 with TRBJ2-2; TRBD2 is a possible D gene (6 bases). Looked up from germline, CDR1 is SGDLS and CDR2 is YYNGEE. Trimming cost V 0 bases and J 6 bases, with 18 bases left between them. The CDR3 extends over 17 amino acids. CDR3 bases: TGTGCCAGCAGCGTAGGTTCGGGAGTGTTCGTAGCCGGGGAGCTGTTTTTT. This codes for CASSVGSGVFVAGELFF.

This clone was recorded once. This CDR3 reads CASSSGGLAKNIQYF. Here the CDR3 DNA reads TGTGCCAGCAGCTCCGGCGGCCTAGCCAAAAACATTCAGTACTTC. The rearrangement links TRBV11-2 to TRBJ2-4; no clear D gene. There are 15 residues in the CDR3. Germline V gene data show CDR1 as SGHAT and CDR2 as FQNNGV. Trimming took 4 bases from V and 0 from J, leaving 10 bases between them. Drawing the rest from reference TRBV11-2 and TRBJ2-4, the complete variable domain is EAGVAQSPRYKIIEKRQSVAFWCNPISGHATLYWYQQILGQGPKLLIQFQNNGVVDDSQLPKDRFSAERLKGVDSTLKIQPAKLEDSAVYLCASSSGGLAKNIQYFGAGTRLSVL.

The chain joins TRBV7-2 to TRBJ1-2; D possibly corresponds to TRBD1 (6 bases). The CDR3 extends over 17 amino acids. V shed 0 bases and J shed 8 bases, with 22 bases lying between them. CDR1 is SGHTA and CDR2 is FQGNSA in the germline V gene. The CDR3 DNA follows: TGTGCCAGCAGCTTAGCCCGGCAAGGCCGGGACAAAGGCGGCTACACCTTC. Translation gives CASSLARQGRDKGGYTF.

The chain recombines TRBV12-5 with TRBJ2-7; 7 bases are shared with TRBD1. This CDR3 has 17 amino acids. V shed 5 bases, J shed 5 bases, and the junction held 18 bases outside the gene matches. Germline CDR1 LGHNT, CDR2 FRNRAP. The CDR3, as DNA: TGTGCTAGTGGTCCTGAGGGCGGGTCGGGGACAGACGACGAGCAGTACTTC. Translation: CASGPEGGSGTDDEQYF.

The V and J genes are TRBV6-5 and TRBJ1-5; no clear D gene. The CDR3 contains 15 residues. The germline V gene encodes CDR1 MNHEY and CDR2 SVGAGI. V lost 2 bases and J lost 6, with 14 bases in between. DNA for the CDR3: TGTGCCAGCAGTTACGCCCTGGGGAGTGGTCAGCCCCAGCATTTT. Translated: CASSYALGSGQPQHF.

The chain carries TRBV19 and TRBJ2-7, with D uncertain. The germline V and J ends were trimmed by 5 bases and 4 bases, with 9 bases remaining between them. This CDR3 spans 12 amino acids. Germline values: CDR1 LNHDA, CDR2 SQIVND (reference sequence). CDR3: CASSLRGYEQYF. DNA of the CDR3: TGTGCCAGTAGTCTCCGCGGTTACGAGCAGTACTTC.

The rearrangement uses TRBV5-6 and TRBJ1-2, with 7 bases that match TRBD1. The junction had 5 bases not matched to a gene; V was cut back by 0 bases and J by 3 bases. Germline CDR1 SGHDT, CDR2 YYEEEE. The CDR3 covers 15 residues. CDR3 sequence: CASSLGQGVDYGYTF. CDR3 nucleotide sequence: TGTGCCAGCAGCTTGGGCCAGGGGGTGGACTATGGCTACACCTTC.

The chain combines TRBV10-1 with TRBJ1-1; TRBD1 is a possible D gene (6 bases). This CDR3 comprises 13 residues. The germline gives CDR1 WNHNN, CDR2 SYGVQD (reference sequence). Trimming left V 6 bases short and J 1 base short, with 9 bases between. The CDR3 bases are TGCGCCAGCAGGATGGGACAGAACACTGAAGCTTTCTTT. Translation gives CASRMGQNTEAFF.

This clone was seen once. The chain is built from TRBV5-6 and TRBJ2-7, with D maybe TRBD1 (6 bases). This CDR3 comprises 14 residues. Trimming took off 4 bases at V and 2 bases at J, with 13 bases between the two ends. Germline V gives CDR1 SGHDT, CDR2 YYEEEE. CDR3 in amino acids: CASSLTGSPYEQYF. Written as DNA, the CDR3 is TGTGCCAGCAGCCTAACAGGGTCCCCCTACGAGCAGTACTTC.